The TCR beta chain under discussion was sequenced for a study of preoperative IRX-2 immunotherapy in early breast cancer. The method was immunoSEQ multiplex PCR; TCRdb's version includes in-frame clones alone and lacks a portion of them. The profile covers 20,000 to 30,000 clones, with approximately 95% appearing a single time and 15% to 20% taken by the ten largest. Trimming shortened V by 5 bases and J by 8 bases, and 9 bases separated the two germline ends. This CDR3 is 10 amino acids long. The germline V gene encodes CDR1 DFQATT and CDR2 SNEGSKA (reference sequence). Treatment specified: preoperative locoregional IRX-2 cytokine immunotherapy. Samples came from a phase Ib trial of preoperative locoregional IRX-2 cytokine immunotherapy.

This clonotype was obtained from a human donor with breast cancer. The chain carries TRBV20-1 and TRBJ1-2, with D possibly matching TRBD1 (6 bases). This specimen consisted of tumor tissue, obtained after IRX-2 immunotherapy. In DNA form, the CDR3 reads TGCAGTGCTTCCAGGGGAGGCTACACCTTC. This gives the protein CSASRGGYTF.